These T cell receptor beta chains were read from a single sample in a study of cytomegalovirus exposure and HLA in healthy donors. TCRdb's copy holds only in-frame clones and misses some; the assay was immunoSEQ multiplex PCR. The sample shows about 200,000 clones, 75% to 90% of them seen only once. Sequencing used PBMCs. The source of these receptors is a young man in good health and CMV-seronegative. Each CDR3 is given with its conserved first and last residue. D genes are given only for firm matches. Not every row has a clone size; where given, it reads once, few, many or a size class.

CDR3: CSSSPSGEQFF
DNA: TGTTCCAGCAGCCCGTCGGGTGAGCAGTTCTTC
size: few
J: TRBJ2-1
V: TRBV7-9
D: .

CDR3: CASSYRGGANTEAFF
DNA: TGTGCCAGCAGTTACCGTGGTGGGGCGAACACTGAAGCTTTCTTT
size: .
J: TRBJ1-1
V: TRBV6-6
D: .

CDR3: CASSHRDRAYEQYF
DNA: TGTGCCAGCAGCCACCGGGACAGGGCCTACGAGCAGTACTTC
size: once
J: TRBJ2-7
V: TRBV7-8
D: TRBD1

CDR3: CASSQGGGVRPNEKLFF
DNA: TGTGCCAGCAGCCAAGGAGGCGGGGTTCGACCGAATGAAAAACTGTTTTTT
size: .
J: TRBJ1-4
V: TRBV14
D: .

CDR3: CASSLARTGRYGYTF
DNA: TGTGCCAGCAGCTTAGCCAGGACAGGGCGCTATGGCTACACCTTC
size: .
J: TRBJ1-2
V: TRBV7-2
D: TRBD1

CDR3: CASSVFAGEHDEQFF
DNA: TGTGCCAGCAGCGTATTTGCGGGGGAGCACGATGAGCAGTTCTTC
size: .
J: TRBJ2-1
V: TRBV9
D: TRBD2

CDR3: CASSWDRAQPQHF
DNA: TGTGCCAGCAGCTGGGACAGGGCCCAGCCCCAGCATTTT
size: .
J: TRBJ1-5
V: TRBV5-8
D: TRBD1

CDR3: CASSLPGNYGYTF
DNA: TGCGCCAGCAGCTTGCCAGGGAACTATGGCTACACCTTC
size: .
J: TRBJ1-2
V: TRBV5-1
D: .

CDR3: CASSLELNEQFF
DNA: TGTGCCAGCAGTTTAGAGCTTAATGAGCAGTTCTTC
size: .
J: TRBJ2-1
V: TRBV28
D: .

CDR3: CASSLDGDYGYTF
DNA: TGTGCCAGCAGCTTAGACGGGGACTATGGCTACACCTTC
size: few
J: TRBJ1-2
V: TRBV7-9
D: .

CDR3: CASSLGGGRASETQYF
DNA: TGCGCCAGCAGCCTCGGAGGAGGGAGGGCCTCAGAGACCCAGTACTTC
size: .
J: TRBJ2-5
V: TRBV4-1
D: TRBD2

CDR3: CASSLDARDEQFF
DNA: TGTGCCAGCAGCTTGGATGCTCGGGATGAGCAGTTCTTC
size: .
J: TRBJ2-1
V: TRBV5-6
D: .

CDR3: CASSVTGTSYNEQFF
DNA: TGTGCCAGCAGCGTGACTGGGACATCCTACAATGAGCAGTTCTTC
size: .
J: TRBJ2-1
V: TRBV9
D: .

CDR3: CASSEGGVEETQYF
DNA: TGCGCCAGCAGTGAGGGAGGGGTAGAAGAGACCCAGTACTTC
size: .
J: TRBJ2-5
V: TRBV10-2
D: .

CDR3: CSVAGLAGGSTDTQYF
DNA: TGCAGCGTGGCGGGACTAGCGGGGGGGAGCACAGATACGCAGTATTTT
size: .
J: TRBJ2-3
V: TRBV29-1
D: TRBD2

CDR3: CASTQGADEQYF
DNA: TGTGCCAGCACGCAGGGGGCTGACGAGCAGTACTTC
size: .
J: TRBJ2-7
V: TRBV2
D: TRBD1

CDR3: CASRLDSNYGYTF
DNA: TGTGCCAGCAGACTGGACAGTAACTATGGCTACACCTTC
size: .
J: TRBJ1-2
V: TRBV6-5
D: .

CDR3: CSVDTDSGNTIYF
DNA: TGCAGCGTTGACACTGACTCTGGAAACACCATATATTTT
size: .
J: TRBJ1-3
V: TRBV29-1
D: .

CDR3: CASVQSGIRNEQFF
DNA: TGTGCCAGCGTGCAGAGCGGGATCAGGAATGAGCAGTTCTTC
size: once
J: TRBJ2-1
V: TRBV6-1
D: TRBD2

CDR3: CASSYTGQGSNEQFF
DNA: TGTGCCAGCAGTTACACGGGACAGGGGAGTAATGAGCAGTTCTTC
size: .
J: TRBJ2-1
V: TRBV6-5
D: TRBD1

CDR3: CASSFAGTSTDTQYF
DNA: TGTGCCAGCAGTTTTGCGGGGACTAGCACAGATACGCAGTATTTT
size: once
J: TRBJ2-3
V: TRBV28
D: .

CDR3: CASYYSPPDRVVFQPQHF
DNA: TGTGCCAGCTATTACAGCCCACCCGACAGGGTGGTATTTCAGCCCCAGCATTTT
size: once
J: TRBJ1-5
V: TRBV28
D: TRBD1

CDR3: CSVRTDTYEQYF
DNA: TGCAGCGTCCGGACAGACACCTACGAGCAGTACTTC
size: .
J: TRBJ2-7
V: TRBV29-1
D: .

CDR3: CASSQSGLMNTEAFF
DNA: TGCGCCAGCAGCCAATCAGGACTGATGAACACTGAAGCTTTCTTT
size: few
J: TRBJ1-1
V: TRBV4-1
D: .

CDR3: CASRTTGNGNEQFF
DNA: TGTGCCAGCAGGACGACAGGGAACGGTAATGAGCAGTTCTTC
size: few
J: TRBJ2-1
V: TRBV2
D: TRBD1

CDR3: CASAEGANTGELFF
DNA: TGTGCCAGCGCGGAGGGTGCGAACACCGGGGAGCTGTTTTTT
size: .
J: TRBJ2-2
V: TRBV28
D: .

CDR3: CASSPTGMDTEAFF
DNA: TGTGCCAGCAGCCCTACAGGGATGGACACTGAAGCTTTCTTT
size: .
J: TRBJ1-1
V: TRBV7-9
D: .

CDR3: CASSPPGGFQPQHF
DNA: TGTGCCAGCTCACCACCCGGGGGATTCCAGCCCCAGCATTTT
size: .
J: TRBJ1-5
V: TRBV18
D: .

CDR3: CASSQLQGASEAFF
DNA: TGTGCCAGCAGCCAATTACAGGGGGCCTCTGAAGCTTTCTTT
size: .
J: TRBJ1-1
V: TRBV14
D: TRBD1

CDR3: CASSFTRDEQFF
DNA: TGTGCCAGCAGCTTCACTAGGGATGAGCAGTTCTTC
size: once
J: TRBJ2-1
V: TRBV7-2
D: .

CDR3: CASSASRLAGGPQVHHEQFF
DNA: TGTGCCAGTAGCGCATCCCGGCTAGCGGGAGGCCCCCAGGTTCACCATGAGCAGTTCTTC
size: few
J: TRBJ2-1
V: TRBV19
D: TRBD2

CDR3: CASSPIRLGAAGELFF
DNA: TGTGCCAGCAGTCCTATTAGACTAGGGGCGGCCGGGGAGCTGTTTTTT
size: .
J: TRBJ2-2
V: TRBV2
D: .

CDR3: CASNVNSGTYEQYF
DNA: TGTGCCAGCAACGTAAATAGCGGGACCTACGAGCAGTACTTC
size: .
J: TRBJ2-7
V: TRBV6-5
D: TRBD2

CDR3: CASSLRQGTGQETQYF
DNA: TGTGCCAGCAGCTTGAGACAGGGAACTGGGCAAGAGACCCAGTACTTC
size: .
J: TRBJ2-5
V: TRBV11-3
D: TRBD1

CDR3: CASRIAGGPDTQYF
DNA: TGTGCCAGCAGGATAGCGGGGGGGCCAGATACGCAGTATTTT
size: once
J: TRBJ2-3
V: TRBV6-1
D: TRBD2

CDR3: CASSVGGGTGGGTQYF
DNA: TGTGCCAGCAGCGTTGGGGGCGGGACAGGGGGCGGTACGCAGTATTTT
size: .
J: TRBJ2-3
V: TRBV9
D: TRBD1

CDR3: CSVVSGGYEQYF
DNA: TGCAGCGTTGTATCAGGGGGCTACGAGCAGTACTTC
size: .
J: TRBJ2-7
V: TRBV29-1
D: TRBD1

CDR3: CASRPNDRALNTGELFF
DNA: TGTGCCAGCAGACCAAACGACAGGGCCCTAAACACCGGGGAGCTGTTTTTT
size: .
J: TRBJ2-2
V: TRBV14
D: TRBD1

CDR3: CASSSWGQGVSGRSEQYF
DNA: TGTGCCAGCAGCTCATGGGGACAGGGGGTTAGCGGGAGATCTGAGCAGTACTTC
size: .
J: TRBJ2-7
V: TRBV7-8
D: TRBD1

CDR3: CASSPSRGRFGYTF
DNA: TGTGCCAGCAGCCCCTCCCGGGGAAGGTTTGGCTACACCTTC
size: once
J: TRBJ1-2
V: TRBV11-2
D: .

CDR3: CASTRSPTGVNTEAFF
DNA: TGTGCCAGCACTAGGTCCCCAACAGGGGTGAACACTGAAGCTTTCTTT
size: .
J: TRBJ1-1
V: TRBV27
D: TRBD1

CDR3: CASKNSDYGYTF
DNA: TGTGCCAGCAAAAACAGTGACTATGGCTATACCTTC
size: .
J: TRBJ1-2
V: TRBV28
D: .

CDR3: CASSVGDTDTQYF
DNA: TGTGCCAGCAGCGTAGGCGACACAGATACGCAGTATTTT
size: .
J: TRBJ2-3
V: TRBV9
D: .

CDR3: CASSGQLDYEQYF
DNA: TGTGCCAGCAGTGGACAGCTGGACTACGAGCAGTACTTC
size: many
J: TRBJ2-7
V: TRBV2
D: .

CDR3: CSSSFLTVLGTDTQYF
DNA: TGTTCCAGCAGCTTTCTGACAGTCCTTGGCACAGATACGCAGTATTTT
size: .
J: TRBJ2-3
V: TRBV7-9
D: .

CDR3: CASPPPGLMNTEAFF
DNA: TGTGCCAGCCCCCCCCCAGGGTTGATGAACACTGAAGCTTTCTTT
size: .
J: TRBJ1-1
V: TRBV6-5
D: .

CDR3: CASSLAVRRRSSYEQYF
DNA: TGTGCCAGCAGCTTGGCCGTCAGACGCCGGAGCTCCTACGAGCAGTACTTC
size: .
J: TRBJ2-7
V: TRBV5-6
D: .

CDR3: CASSPQGVATEAFF
DNA: TGTGCCAGCAGTCCCCAGGGCGTAGCCACTGAAGCTTTCTTT
size: .
J: TRBJ1-1
V: TRBV2
D: .

CDR3: CASRMSGGARGYTF
DNA: TGTGCCAGCCGTATGTCGGGGGGGGCGCGCGGCTACACCTTC
size: .
J: TRBJ1-2
V: TRBV28
D: .

CDR3: CASRAGGPYNEQFF
DNA: TGTGCCAGCAGGGCGGGGGGGCCTTACAATGAGCAGTTCTTC
size: few
J: TRBJ2-1
V: TRBV6-1
D: TRBD2

CDR3: CASSLGVGGPTQYF
DNA: TGTGCCAGCAGTTTAGGTGTAGGGGGTCCGACCCAGTACTTC
size: .
J: TRBJ2-5
V: TRBV27
D: .

CDR3: CASSYGLRHTDTQYF
DNA: TGTGCCAGCAGTTACGGACTCCGGCACACAGATACGCAGTATTTT
size: .
J: TRBJ2-3
V: TRBV6-5
D: .

CDR3: CASSLGQTFNQPQHF
DNA: TGTGCCAGCAGCTTAGGACAGACCTTCAATCAGCCCCAGCATTTT
size: .
J: TRBJ1-5
V: TRBV7-9
D: .

CDR3: CASSAAGGYGYTF
DNA: TGTGCCAGCAGCGCGGCAGGGGGCTATGGCTACACCTTC
size: .
J: TRBJ1-2
V: TRBV5-4
D: TRBD1